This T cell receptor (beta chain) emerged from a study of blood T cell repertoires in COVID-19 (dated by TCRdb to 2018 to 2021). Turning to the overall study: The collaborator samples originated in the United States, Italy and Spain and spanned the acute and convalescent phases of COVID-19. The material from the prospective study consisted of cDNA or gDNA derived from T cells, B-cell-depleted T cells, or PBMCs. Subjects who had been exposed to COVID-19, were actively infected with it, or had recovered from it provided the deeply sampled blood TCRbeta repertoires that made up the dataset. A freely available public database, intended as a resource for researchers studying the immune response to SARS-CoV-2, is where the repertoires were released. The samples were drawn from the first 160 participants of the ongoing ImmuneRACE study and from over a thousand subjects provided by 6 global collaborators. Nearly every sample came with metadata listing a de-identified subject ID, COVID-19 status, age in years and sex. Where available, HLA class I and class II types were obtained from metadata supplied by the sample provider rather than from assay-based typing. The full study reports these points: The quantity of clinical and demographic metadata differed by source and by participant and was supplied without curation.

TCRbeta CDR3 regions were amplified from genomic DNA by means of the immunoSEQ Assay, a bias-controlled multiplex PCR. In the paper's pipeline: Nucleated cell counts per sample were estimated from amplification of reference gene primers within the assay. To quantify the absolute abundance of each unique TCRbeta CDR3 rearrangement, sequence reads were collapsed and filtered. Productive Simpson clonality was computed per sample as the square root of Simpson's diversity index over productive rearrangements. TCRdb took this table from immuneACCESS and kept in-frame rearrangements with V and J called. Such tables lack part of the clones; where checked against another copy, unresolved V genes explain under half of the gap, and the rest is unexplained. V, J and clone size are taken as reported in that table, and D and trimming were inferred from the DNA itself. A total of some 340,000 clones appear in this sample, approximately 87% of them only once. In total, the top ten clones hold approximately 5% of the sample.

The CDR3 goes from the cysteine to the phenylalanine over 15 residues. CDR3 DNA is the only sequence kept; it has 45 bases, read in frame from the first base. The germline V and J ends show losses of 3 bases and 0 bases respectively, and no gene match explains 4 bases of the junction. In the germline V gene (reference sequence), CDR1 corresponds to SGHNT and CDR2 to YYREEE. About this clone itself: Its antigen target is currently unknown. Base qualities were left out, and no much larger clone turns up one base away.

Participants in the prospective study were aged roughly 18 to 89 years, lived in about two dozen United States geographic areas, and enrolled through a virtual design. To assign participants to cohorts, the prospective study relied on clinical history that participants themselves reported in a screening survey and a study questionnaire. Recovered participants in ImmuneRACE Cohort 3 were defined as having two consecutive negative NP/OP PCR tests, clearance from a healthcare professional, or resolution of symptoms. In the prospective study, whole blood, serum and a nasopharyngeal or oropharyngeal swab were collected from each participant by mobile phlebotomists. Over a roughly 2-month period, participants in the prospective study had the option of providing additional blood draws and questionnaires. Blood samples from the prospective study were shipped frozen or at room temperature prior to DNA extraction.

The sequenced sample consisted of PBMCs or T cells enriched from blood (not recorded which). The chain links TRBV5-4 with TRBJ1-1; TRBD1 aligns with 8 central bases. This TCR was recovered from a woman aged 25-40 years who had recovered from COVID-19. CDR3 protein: CASSWRTGLNTEAFF. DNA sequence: TGTGCCAGCAGCTGGCGGACAGGGTTGAACACTGAAGCTTTCTTT. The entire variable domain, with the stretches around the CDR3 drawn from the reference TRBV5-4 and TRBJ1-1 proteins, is ETGVTQSPTHLIKTRGQQVTLRCSSQSGHNTVSWYQQALGQGPQFIFQYYREEENGRGNFPPRFSGLQFPNYSSELNVNALELDDSALYLCASSWRTGLNTEAFFGQGTRLTVV.